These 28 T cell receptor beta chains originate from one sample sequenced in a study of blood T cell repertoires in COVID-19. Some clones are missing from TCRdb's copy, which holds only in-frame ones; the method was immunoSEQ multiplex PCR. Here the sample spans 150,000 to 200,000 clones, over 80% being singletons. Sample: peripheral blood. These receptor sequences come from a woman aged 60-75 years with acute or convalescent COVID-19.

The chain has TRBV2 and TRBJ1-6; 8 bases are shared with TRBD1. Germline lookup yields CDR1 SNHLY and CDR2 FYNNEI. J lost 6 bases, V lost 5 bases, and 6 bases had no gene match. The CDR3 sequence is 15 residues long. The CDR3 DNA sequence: TGTGCCAGCAGTTACGACAGGGGCTTTAATTCACCCCTCCACTTT. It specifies CASSYDRGFNSPLHF.

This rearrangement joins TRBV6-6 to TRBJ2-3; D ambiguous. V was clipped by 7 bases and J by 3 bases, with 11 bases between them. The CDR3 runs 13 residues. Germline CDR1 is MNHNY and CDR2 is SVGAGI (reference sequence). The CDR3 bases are TGTGCCAGCACCTACTCCCAGACAGATACGCAGTATTTT. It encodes CASTYSQTDTQYF.

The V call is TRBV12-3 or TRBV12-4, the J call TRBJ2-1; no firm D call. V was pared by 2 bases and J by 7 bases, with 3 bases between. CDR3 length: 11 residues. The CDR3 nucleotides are TGTGCCAGCAGTTTAATAAATGAGCAGTTCTTC. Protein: CASSLINEQFF.

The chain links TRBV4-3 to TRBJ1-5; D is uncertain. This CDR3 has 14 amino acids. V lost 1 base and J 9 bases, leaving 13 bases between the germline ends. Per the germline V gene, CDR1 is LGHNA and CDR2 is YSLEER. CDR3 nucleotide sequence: TGCGCCAGCAGCCAAGGTGTTACTATCGGGCCCCAGCATTTT. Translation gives CASSQGVTIGPQHF.

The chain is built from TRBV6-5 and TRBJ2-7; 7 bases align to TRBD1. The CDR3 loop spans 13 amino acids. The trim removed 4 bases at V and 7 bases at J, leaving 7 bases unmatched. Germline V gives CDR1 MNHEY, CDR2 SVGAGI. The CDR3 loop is CASSSRQGLEQYF. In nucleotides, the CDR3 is TGTGCCAGCAGTTCGAGACAGGGTTTAGAGCAGTACTTC.

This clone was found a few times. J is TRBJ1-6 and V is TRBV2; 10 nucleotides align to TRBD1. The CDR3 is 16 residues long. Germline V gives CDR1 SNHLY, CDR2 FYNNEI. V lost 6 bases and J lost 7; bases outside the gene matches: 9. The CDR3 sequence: CASSIRRDRGNSPLHF. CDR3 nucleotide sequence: TGTGCCAGCAGCATAAGGAGGGACAGGGGAAATTCACCCCTCCACTTT.

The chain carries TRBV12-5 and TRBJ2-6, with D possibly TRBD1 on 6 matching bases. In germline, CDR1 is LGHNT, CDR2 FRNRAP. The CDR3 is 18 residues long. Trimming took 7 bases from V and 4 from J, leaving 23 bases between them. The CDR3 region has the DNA TGTGCTAGTGCACCATCAGTGGGGGCGGGTCCCGGGGCCAACGTCCTGACTTTC. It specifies CASAPSVGAGPGANVLTF.

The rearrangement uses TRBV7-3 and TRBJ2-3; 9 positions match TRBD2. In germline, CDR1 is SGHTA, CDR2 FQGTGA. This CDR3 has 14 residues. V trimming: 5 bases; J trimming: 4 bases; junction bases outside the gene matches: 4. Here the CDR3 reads CASSMGLASDTQYF. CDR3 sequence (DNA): TGTGCCAGCAGCATGGGACTAGCCTCAGATACGCAGTATTTT.

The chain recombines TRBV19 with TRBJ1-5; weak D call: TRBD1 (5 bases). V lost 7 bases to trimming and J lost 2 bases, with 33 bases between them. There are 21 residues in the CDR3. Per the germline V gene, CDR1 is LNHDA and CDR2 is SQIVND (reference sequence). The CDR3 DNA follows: TGTGCCAGTATTCAAGGTGGGGGACTGGGGTCGGACTGGAGAGGCAATCAGCCCCAGCATTTT. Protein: CASIQGGGLGSDWRGNQPQHF.

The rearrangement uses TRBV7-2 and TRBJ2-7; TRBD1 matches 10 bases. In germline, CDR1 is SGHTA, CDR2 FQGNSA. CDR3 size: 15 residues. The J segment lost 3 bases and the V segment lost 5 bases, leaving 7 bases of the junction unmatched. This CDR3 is CASSEGTGVIYEQYF. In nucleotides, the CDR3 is TGTGCCAGCAGCGAGGGGACAGGGGTAATCTACGAGCAGTACTTC.

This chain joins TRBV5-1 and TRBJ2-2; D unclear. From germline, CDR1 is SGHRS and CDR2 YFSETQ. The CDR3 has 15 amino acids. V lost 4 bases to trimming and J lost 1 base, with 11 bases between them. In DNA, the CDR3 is TGCGCCAGCAGCCCCCCCCCAAAGAACACCGGGGAGCTGTTTTTT. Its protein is CASSPPPKNTGELFF.

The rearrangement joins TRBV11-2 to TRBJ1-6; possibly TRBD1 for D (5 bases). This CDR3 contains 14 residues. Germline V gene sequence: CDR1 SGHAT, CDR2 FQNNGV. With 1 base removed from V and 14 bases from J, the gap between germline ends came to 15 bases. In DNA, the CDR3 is TGTGCCAGCAGCTTAGCGGCGGGGCGGGGAGCCCTCCACTTT. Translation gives CASSLAAGRGALHF.

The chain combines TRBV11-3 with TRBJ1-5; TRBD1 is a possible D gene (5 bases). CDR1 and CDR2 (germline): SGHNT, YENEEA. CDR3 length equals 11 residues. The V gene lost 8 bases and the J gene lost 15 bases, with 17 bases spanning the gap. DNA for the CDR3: TGTGCCAGCCCCACATGGACACCGACGCATTTT. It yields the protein CASPTWTPTHF.

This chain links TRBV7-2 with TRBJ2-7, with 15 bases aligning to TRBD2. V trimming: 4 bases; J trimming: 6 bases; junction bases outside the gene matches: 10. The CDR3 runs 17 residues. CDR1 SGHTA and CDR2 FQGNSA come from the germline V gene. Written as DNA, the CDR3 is TGTGCCAGCAGCTACCGGACTAGCGGGGGGGCCAGTGGCGAGCAGTACTTC. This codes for CASSYRTSGGASGEQYF.

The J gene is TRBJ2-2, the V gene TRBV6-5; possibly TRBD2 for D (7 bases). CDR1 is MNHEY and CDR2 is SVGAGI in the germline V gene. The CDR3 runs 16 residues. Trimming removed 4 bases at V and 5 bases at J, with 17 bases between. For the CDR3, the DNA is TGTGCCAGCAGTTCCGTTGAGGGGGGGTGGACCGGGGAGCTGTTTTTT. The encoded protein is CASSSVEGGWTGELFF.

CDR3 protein: CASSLGAWEQYF. DNA for the CDR3: TGTGCCAGCAGCTTGGGCGCCTGGGAGCAGTACTTC. This chain connects TRBV5-5 to TRBJ2-7; D is ambiguous. Germline lookup yields CDR1 SGHKS and CDR2 YYEKEE (reference sequence). V was shortened by 0 bases and J by 7 bases, with 8 bases between the two germline ends. The CDR3 spans 12 residues.

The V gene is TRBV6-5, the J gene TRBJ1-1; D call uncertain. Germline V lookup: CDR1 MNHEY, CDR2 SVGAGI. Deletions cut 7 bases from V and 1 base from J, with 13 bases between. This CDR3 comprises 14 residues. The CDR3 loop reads CASTLPEPNTEAFF. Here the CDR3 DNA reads TGTGCCAGCACCTTGCCCGAGCCGAACACTGAAGCTTTCTTT.

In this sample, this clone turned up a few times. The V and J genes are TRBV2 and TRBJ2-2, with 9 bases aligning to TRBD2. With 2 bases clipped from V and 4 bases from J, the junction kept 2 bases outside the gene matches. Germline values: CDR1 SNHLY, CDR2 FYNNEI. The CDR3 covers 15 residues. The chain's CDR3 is CASSESGGPTGELFF. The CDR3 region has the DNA TGTGCCAGCAGTGAAAGCGGGGGGCCCACCGGGGAGCTGTTTTTT.

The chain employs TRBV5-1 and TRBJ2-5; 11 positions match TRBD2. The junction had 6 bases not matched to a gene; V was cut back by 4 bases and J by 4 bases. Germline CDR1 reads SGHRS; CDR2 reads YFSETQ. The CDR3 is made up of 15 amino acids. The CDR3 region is CASSPGGTSGETQYF. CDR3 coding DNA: TGCGCCAGCAGCCCGGGGGGGACTAGCGGAGAGACCCAGTACTTC.

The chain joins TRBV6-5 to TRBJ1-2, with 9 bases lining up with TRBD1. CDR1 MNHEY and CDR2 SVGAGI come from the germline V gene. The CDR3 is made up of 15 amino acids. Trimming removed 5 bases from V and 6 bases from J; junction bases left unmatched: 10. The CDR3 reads CASSRGQGGVNGYTF. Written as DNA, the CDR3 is TGTGCCAGCAGTAGGGGACAGGGAGGAGTGAATGGCTACACCTTC.

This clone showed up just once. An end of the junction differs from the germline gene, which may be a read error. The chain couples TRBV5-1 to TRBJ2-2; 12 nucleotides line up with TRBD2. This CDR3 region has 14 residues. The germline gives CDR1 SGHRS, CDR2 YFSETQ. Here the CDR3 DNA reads TGCGCCACCAGCCTAGCGGGGGGGCCTGGGGAGCTGTTTTTT. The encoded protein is CATSLAGGPGELFF.

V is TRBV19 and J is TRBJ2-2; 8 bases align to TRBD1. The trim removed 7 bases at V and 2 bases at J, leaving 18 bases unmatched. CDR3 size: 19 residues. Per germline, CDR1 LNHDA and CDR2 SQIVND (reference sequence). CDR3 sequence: CASTKPPLGQGFNTGELFF. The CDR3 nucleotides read TGTGCCAGTACCAAACCCCCTCTTGGACAGGGATTCAACACCGGGGAGCTGTTTTTT.

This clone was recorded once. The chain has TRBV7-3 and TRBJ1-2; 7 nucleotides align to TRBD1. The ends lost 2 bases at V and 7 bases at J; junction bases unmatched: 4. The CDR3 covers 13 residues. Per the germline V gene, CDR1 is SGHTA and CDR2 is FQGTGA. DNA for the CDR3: TGTGCCAGCAGCTTAGAGGGGGCGCTTGGCTACACCTTC. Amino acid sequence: CASSLEGALGYTF.

CDR3 protein: CASSLSRTRETQYF. The CDR3 DNA sequence: TGTGCCAGCAGCCTTAGTCGGACAAGAGAGACCCAGTACTTC. The V gene is TRBV7-8, the J gene TRBJ2-5, with a weak D call TRBD1 (5 bases). In germline, CDR1 is SGHVS, CDR2 FQNEAQ. The CDR3 runs 14 residues. V was shortened by 5 bases and J by 4 bases, with 14 bases between the two germline ends.

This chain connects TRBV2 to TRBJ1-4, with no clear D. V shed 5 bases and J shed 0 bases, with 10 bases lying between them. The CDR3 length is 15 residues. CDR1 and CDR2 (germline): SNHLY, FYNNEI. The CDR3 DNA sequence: TGTGCCAGCAGTCCCGTGCAGTCAACTAATGAAAAACTGTTTTTT. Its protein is CASSPVQSTNEKLFF.

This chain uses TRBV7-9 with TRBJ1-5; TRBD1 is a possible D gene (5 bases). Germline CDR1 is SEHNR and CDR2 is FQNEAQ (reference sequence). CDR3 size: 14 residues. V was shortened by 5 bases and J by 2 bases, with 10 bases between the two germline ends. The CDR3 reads CASSPGLGNQPQHF. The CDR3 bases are TGTGCCAGCAGCCCAGGGTTGGGCAATCAGCCCCAGCATTTT. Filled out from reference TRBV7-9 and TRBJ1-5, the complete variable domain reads DTGVSQNPRHKITKRGQNVTFRCDPISEHNRLYWYRQTLGQGPEFLTYFQNEAQLEKSRLLSDRFSAERPKGSFSTLEIQRTEQGDSAMYLCASSPGLGNQPQHFGDGTRLSIL.

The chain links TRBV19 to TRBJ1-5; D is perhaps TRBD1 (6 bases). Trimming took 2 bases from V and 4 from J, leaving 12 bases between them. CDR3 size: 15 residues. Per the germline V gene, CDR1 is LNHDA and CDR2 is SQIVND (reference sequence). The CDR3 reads CASSISGQPNQPQHF. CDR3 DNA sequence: TGTGCCAGTAGTATATCAGGACAGCCTAATCAGCCCCAGCATTTT.

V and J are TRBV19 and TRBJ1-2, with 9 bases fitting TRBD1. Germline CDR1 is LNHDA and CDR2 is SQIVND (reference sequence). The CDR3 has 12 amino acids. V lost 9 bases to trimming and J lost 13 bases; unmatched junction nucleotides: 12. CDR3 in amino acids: CASLGQGRGGTF. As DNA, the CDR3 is TGTGCCAGCCTGGGACAGGGCCGAGGAGGCACCTTC. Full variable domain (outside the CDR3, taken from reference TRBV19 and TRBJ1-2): DGGITQSPKYLFRKEGQNVTLSCEQNLNHDAMYWYRQDPGQGLRLIYYSQIVNDFQKGDIAEGYSVSREKKESFPLTVTSAQKNPTAFYLCASLGQGRGGTFGSGTRLTVV.